These T cell receptor beta chains were read from a single sample in a study of blood T cell repertoires in COVID-19. The method was immunoSEQ multiplex PCR; TCRdb's version includes in-frame clones alone and lacks a portion of them. The data contain tens of thousands of clones, roughly 88% of them singletons. Sequencing input: peripheral blood. The source is a human donor in a cohort sampled during active COVID-19. The CDR3 runs from the conserved cysteine through the conserved F or W.

TRBJ2-1 | TRBV28 | CASSLYPRWDRASYNEQFF
TRBJ2-2 | TRBV11-3 | CASSLRRRGELFF
TRBJ1-5 | TRBV7-9 | CASSSSGNQPQHF
TRBJ2-3 | TRBV7-2 | CASSLGGAGGKDTQYF
TRBJ1-2 | TRBV7-9 | CASRNRAETLF
TRBJ2-7 | TRBV9 | CASSVADGAYEQYF
TRBJ2-7 | TRBV24-1 | CAVPMRTGGFYEQYF
TRBJ1-3 | TRBV28 | CASSPHSSGNTIYF
TRBJ2-7 | TRBV2 | CASSGQGGPYEQYF
TRBJ1-2 | TRBV10-3 | CAISDWTGSYGYTF